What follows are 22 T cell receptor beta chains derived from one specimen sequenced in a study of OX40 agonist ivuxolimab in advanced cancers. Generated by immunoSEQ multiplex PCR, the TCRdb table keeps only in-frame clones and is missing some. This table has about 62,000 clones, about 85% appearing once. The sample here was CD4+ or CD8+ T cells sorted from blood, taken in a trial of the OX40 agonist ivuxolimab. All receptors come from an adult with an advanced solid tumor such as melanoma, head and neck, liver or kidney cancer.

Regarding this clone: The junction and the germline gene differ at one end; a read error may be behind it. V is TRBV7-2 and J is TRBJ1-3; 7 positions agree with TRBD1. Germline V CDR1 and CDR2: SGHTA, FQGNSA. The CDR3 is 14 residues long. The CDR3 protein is CASSSMTGSGTVYF. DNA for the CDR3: TGTGCCAGCAGCTCCATGACAGGGAGTGGCACCGTATATTTT.

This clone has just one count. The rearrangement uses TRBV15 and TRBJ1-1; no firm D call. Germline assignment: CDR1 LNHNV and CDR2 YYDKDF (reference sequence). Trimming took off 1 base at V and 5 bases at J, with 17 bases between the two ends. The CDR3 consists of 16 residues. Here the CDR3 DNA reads TGTGCCACCAGCAGAGGGGTCGGTAGCCGCGGGACTGAAGCTTTCTTT. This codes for CATSRGVGSRGTEAFF.

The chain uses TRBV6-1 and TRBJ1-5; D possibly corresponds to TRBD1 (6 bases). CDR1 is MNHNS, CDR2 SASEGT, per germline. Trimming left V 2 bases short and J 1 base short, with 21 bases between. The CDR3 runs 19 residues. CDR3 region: CASSERAGWETGSNQPQHF. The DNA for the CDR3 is TGTGCCAGCAGTGAAAGGGCGGGGTGGGAAACAGGGAGCAATCAGCCCCAGCATTTT.

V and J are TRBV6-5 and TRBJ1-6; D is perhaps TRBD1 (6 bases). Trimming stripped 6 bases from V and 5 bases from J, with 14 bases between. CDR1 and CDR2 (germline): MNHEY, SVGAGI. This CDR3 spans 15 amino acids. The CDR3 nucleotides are TGTGCCAGCAGATACCGGGACATGGATAATTCACCCCTCCACTTT. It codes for CASRYRDMDNSPLHF.

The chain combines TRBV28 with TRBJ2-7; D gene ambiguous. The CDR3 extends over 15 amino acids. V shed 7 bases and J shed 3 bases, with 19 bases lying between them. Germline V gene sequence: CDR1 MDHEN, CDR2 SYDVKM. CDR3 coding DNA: TGTGCCAGCAACTCATGGCTGGGCGACAACTACGAGCAGTACTTC. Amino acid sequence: CASNSWLGDNYEQYF.

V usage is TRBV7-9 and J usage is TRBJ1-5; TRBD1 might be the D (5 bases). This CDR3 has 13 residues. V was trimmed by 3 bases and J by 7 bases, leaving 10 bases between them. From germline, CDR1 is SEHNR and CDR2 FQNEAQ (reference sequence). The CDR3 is CASSLRDGQPQHF. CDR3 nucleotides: TGTGCCAGCAGCTTGCGGGACGGGCAGCCCCAGCATTTT.

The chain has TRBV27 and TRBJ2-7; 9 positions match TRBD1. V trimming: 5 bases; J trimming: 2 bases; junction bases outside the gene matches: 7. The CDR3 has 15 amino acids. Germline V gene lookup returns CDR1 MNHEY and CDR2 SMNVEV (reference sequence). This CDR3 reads CASSLNRQGAYEQYF. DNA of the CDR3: TGTGCCAGCAGTCTAAATAGACAGGGGGCCTACGAGCAGTACTTC.

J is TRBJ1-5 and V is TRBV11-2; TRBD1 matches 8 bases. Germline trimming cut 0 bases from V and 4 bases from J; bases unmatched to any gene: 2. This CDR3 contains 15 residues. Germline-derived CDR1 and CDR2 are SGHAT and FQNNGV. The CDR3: CASSLEGDRNQPQHF. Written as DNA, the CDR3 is TGTGCCAGCAGCTTAGAAGGGGACAGGAATCAGCCCCAGCATTTT.

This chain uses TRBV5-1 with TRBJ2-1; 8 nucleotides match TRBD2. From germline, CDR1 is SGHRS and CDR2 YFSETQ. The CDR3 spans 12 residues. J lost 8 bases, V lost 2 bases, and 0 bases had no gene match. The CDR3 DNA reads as TGCGCCAGCAGCTTACTAGCGGATGAGCAGTTCTTC. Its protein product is CASSLLADEQFF.

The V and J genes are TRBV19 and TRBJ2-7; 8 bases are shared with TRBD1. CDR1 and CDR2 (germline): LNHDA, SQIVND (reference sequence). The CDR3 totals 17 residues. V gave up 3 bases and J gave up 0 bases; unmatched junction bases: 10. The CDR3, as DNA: TGTGCCAGTAGTATGGGGCCGTCGGACAGGGTCTCCTACGAGCAGTACTTC. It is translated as CASSMGPSDRVSYEQYF.

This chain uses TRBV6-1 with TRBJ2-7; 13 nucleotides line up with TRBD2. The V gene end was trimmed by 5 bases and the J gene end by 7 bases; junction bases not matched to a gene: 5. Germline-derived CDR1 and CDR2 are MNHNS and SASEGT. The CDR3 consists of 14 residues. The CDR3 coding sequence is TGTGCCAGCAGTAGGACTAGCGGGAGTCTTGAGCAGTACTTC. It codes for CASSRTSGSLEQYF.

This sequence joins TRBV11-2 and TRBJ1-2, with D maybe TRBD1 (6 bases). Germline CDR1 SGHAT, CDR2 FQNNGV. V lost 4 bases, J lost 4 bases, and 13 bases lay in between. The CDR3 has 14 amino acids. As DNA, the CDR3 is TGTGCCAGCAGCTCGTACGGGACAACCTATGGCTACACCTTC. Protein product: CASSSYGTTYGYTF.

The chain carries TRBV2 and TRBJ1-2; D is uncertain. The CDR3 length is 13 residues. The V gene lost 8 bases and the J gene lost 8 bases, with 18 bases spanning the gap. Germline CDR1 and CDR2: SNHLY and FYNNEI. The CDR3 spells CASLPVQTQGYTF. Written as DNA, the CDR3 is TGTGCCAGCCTACCGGTCCAGACTCAAGGCTACACCTTC.

The CDR3 is CASSPGTDQPQHF. The CDR3 region has the DNA TGTGCCAGCTCACCAGGGACGGATCAGCCCCAGCATTTT. The chain is built from TRBV18 and TRBJ1-5, with a possible D match to TRBD1 (5 bases). V lost 2 bases and J 5 bases, leaving 7 bases between the germline ends. The CDR3 covers 13 residues. Looked up from germline, CDR1 is KGHSH and CDR2 is LQKENI.

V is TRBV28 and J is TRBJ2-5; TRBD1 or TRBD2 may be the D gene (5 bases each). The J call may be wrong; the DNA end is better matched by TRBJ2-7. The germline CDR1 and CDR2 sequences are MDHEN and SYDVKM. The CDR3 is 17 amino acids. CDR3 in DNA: TGTGCCAGCAGTATGACGGGACCTAGTCCGAACCTCTACGAGCAGTACTTC. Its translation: CASSMTGPSPNLYEQYF.

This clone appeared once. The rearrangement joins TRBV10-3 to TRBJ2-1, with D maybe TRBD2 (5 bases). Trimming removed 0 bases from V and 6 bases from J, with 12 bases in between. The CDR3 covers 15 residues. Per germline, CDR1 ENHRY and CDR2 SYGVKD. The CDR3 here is CAISESTSLGNEQFF. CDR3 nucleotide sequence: TGTGCCATCAGTGAGTCAACTAGTTTGGGCAATGAGCAGTTCTTC.

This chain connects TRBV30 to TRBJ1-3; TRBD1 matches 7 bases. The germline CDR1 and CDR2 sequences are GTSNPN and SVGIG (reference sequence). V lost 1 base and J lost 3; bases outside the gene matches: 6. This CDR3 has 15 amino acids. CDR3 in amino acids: CAWSDRDRGGNTIYF. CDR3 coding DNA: TGTGCCTGGAGTGACCGGGACAGAGGTGGAAACACCATATATTTT. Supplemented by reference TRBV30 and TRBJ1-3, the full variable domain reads SQTIHQWPATLVQPVGSPLSLECTVEGTSNPNLYWYRQAAGRGLQLLFYSVGIGQISSEVPQNLSASRPQDRQFILSSKKLLLSDSGFYLCAWSDRDRGGNTIYFGEGSWLTVV.

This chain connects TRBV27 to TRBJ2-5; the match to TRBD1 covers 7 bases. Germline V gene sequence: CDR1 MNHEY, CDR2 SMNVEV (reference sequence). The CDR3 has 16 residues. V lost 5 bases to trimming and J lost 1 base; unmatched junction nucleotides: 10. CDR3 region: CASSPRTGRIQETQYF. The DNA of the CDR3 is TGTGCCAGCAGTCCCCGGACAGGAAGGATCCAAGAGACCCAGTACTTC.

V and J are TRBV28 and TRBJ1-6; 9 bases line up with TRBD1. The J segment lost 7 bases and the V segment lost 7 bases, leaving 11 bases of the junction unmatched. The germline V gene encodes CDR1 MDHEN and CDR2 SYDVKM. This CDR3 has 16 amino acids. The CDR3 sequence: CASNAHGQGKNSPLHF. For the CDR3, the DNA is TGTGCCAGCAACGCCCACGGACAGGGGAAGAATTCACCCCTCCACTTT.

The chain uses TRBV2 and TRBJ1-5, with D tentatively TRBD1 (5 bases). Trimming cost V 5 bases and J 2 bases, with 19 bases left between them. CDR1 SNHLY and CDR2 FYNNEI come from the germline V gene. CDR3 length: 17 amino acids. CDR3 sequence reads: CASSRAEGWDGNQPQHF. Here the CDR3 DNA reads TGTGCCAGCAGTAGAGCGGAGGGGTGGGATGGCAATCAGCCCCAGCATTTT.

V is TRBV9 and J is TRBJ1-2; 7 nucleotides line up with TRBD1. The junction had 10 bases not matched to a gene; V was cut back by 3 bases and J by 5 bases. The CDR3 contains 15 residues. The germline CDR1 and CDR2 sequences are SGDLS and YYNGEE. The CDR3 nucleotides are TGTGCCAGCAGCGGCCCCGGGCAGGGGGAATATGGCTACACCTTC. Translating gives CASSGPGQGEYGYTF.

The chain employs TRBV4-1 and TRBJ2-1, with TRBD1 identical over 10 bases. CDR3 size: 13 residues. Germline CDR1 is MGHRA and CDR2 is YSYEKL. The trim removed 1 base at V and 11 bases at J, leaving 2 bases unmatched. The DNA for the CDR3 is TGCGCCAGCAGCCAAGGACAGGGGGCGAAGCAGTTCTTC. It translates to CASSQGQGAKQFF.